The T cell receptor (beta chain) under discussion was sequenced for a study of OX40 agonist ivuxolimab in advanced cancers. Per germline, CDR1 SGHTS and CDR2 YDEGEE. With 1 base removed from V and 2 bases from J, the gap between germline ends came to 3 bases. The CDR3 sequence is 12 residues long. Profiling relied on immunoSEQ multiplex PCR, and the TCRdb table lists in-frame clones only, not all of them. The table records about 98,000 clones, about nine tenths of them present only once. This clone is labeled medium-sized. The sequencing here drew on CD4+ or CD8+ T cells sorted from blood, taken in a trial of the OX40 agonist ivuxolimab. The chain joins TRBV5-8 to TRBJ1-2; no reliable D call. This TCR derives from an adult with an advanced solid tumor such as melanoma, head and neck, liver or kidney cancer. CDR3 coding DNA: TGTGCCAGCAGCTTGCCAAACTATGGCTACACCTTC. It specifies CASSLPNYGYTF.